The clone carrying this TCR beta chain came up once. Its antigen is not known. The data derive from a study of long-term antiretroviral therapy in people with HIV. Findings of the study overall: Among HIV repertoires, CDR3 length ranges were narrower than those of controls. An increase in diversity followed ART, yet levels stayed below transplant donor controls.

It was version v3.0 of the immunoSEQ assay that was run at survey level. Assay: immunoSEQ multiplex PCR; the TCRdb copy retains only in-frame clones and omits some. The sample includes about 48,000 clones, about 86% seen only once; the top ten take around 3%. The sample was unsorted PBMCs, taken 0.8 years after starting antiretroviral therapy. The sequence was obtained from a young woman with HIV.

The CDR3, as DNA: TGTGCCAGCAGCCCCCGAACGGAAGGATTACAAGCAGATACGCAGTATTTT. Protein: CASSPRTEGLQADTQYF. J is TRBJ2-3 and V is TRBV4-2, with D unresolved. V shed 4 bases and J shed 4 bases, with 21 bases lying between them. This CDR3 comprises 17 residues. CDR1 and CDR2 from the germline V gene are LGHNA and YNFKEQ.